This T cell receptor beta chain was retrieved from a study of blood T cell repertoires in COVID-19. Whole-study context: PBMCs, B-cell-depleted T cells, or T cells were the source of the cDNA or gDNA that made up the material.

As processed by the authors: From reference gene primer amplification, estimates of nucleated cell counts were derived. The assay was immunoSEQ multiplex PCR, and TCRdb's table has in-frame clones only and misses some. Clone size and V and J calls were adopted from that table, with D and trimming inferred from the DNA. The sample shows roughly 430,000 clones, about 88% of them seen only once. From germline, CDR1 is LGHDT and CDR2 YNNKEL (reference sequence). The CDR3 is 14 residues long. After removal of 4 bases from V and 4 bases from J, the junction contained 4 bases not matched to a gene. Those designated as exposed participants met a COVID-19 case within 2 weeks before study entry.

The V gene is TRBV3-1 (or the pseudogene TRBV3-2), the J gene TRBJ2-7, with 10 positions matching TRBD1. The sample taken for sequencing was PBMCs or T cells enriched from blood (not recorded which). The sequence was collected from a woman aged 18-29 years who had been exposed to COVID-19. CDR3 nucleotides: TGTGCCAGCAGCCTGGGACAGGGGCAGTACGAGCAGTACTTC. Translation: CASSLGQGQYEQYF.